One and the same sample provided the 21 T cell receptor beta chains below, sequenced in a study of preoperative IRX-2 immunotherapy in early breast cancer. Specified treatment: preoperative locoregional IRX-2 cytokine immunotherapy. The protocol was immunoSEQ multiplex PCR, while the TCRdb copy is restricted to in-frame clones and leaves out a portion. The table lists around 62,000 clones, roughly 95% of them singletons, with roughly 1.5% in the top ten. The sample here was taken from a patient treated with IRX-2 immunotherapy. The source is a human donor with breast cancer.

The chain employs TRBV27 and TRBJ2-3; D not certain. Germline-derived CDR1 and CDR2 are MNHEY and SMNVEV (reference sequence). This CDR3 is 13 amino acids long. The V gene lost 4 bases and the J gene lost 0 bases, with 5 bases spanning the gap. The CDR3 DNA is TGTGCCAGCAGTTACTATAGCACAGATACGCAGTATTTT. This encodes CASSYYSTDTQYF.

The chain joins TRBV4-1 to TRBJ1-5; no firm D call. V was trimmed by 0 bases and J by 7 bases, leaving 19 bases between them. The CDR3 sequence is 17 residues long. Germline loops: CDR1 MGHRA, CDR2 YSYEKL. The CDR3 bases are TGCGCCAGCAGCCAAGACCCGAAATCTGGAGGCCGCCAGCCCCAGCATTTT. Translated, it gives CASSQDPKSGGRQPQHF.

The gene calls are TRBV5-3 and TRBJ2-4; D unclear. TRBV5-3 is an ORF, with its function uncertain. Deletions cut 0 bases from V and 1 base from J, with 11 bases between. The CDR3 totals 16 residues. CDR3 amino acids: CARSLVLSSAKNIQYF. CDR3 sequence (DNA): TGTGCCAGAAGCTTGGTCCTGAGTTCGGCCAAAAACATTCAGTACTTC.

The chain joins TRBV19 to TRBJ1-1; a possible D gene is TRBD1 (5 bases). V dropped 7 bases and J dropped 3 bases, with 9 bases sitting between them. Germline CDR1 and CDR2: LNHDA and SQIVND (reference sequence). This CDR3 comprises 12 residues. The chain's CDR3 is CASNGGYTEAFF. The CDR3 region has the DNA TGTGCCAGTAACGGGGGGTACACTGAAGCTTTCTTT.

This clone was seen a single time. This chain joins TRBV27 and TRBJ2-7; 10 nucleotides agree with TRBD1. V was pared by 3 bases and J by 3 bases, with 17 bases of the junction left unmatched. The CDR3 runs 19 residues. Germline loops: CDR1 MNHEY, CDR2 SMNVEV (reference sequence). CDR3 sequence reads: CASSFLIATGQGSDYEQYF. Here the CDR3 DNA reads TGTGCCAGCAGTTTTCTCATTGCCACGGGACAGGGGAGTGACTACGAGCAGTACTTC.

The V call is TRBV29-1, the J call TRBJ1-1; TRBD1 is a possible D gene (5 bases). The CDR3 contains 13 residues. From germline, CDR1 is SQVTM and CDR2 ANQGSEA. V shed 7 bases and J shed 1 base, with 13 bases lying between them. CDR3 nucleotides: TGCAGCGCCTCGGGCAGGGAGAACACTGAAGCTTTCTTT. Amino acids: CSASGRENTEAFF.

V usage is TRBV28 and J usage is TRBJ2-2, with D tentatively TRBD1 (5 bases). The CDR3 sequence is 13 residues long. The V end lost 11 bases, the J end lost 0 bases, and 10 bases lay between the germline ends. Germline V gene sequence: CDR1 MDHEN, CDR2 SYDVKM. CDR3 sequence: CALGQANTGELFF. CDR3 in DNA: TGTGCCCTGGGGCAGGCGAACACCGGGGAGCTGTTTTTT.

With regard to this clone: The same CDR3 also results from other DNA sequences found in this sample. V usage is TRBV9 and J usage is TRBJ1-3, with a weak D call TRBD1 (5 bases). Looked up from germline, CDR1 is SGDLS and CDR2 is YYNGEE. Between the trimmed V and J ends, which lost 0 bases and 2 bases, there was a span of 6 bases. The CDR3 has 14 amino acids. The DNA for the CDR3 is TGTGCCAGCAGCGTAGAAGGGGCTGGAAACACCATATATTTT. Translated, it gives CASSVEGAGNTIYF.

V usage is TRBV11-2 and J usage is TRBJ2-2; the D gene is possibly TRBD2 (5 bases). Trimming took off 2 bases at V and 1 base at J, with 8 bases between the two ends. Per germline, CDR1 SGHAT and CDR2 FQNNGV. This CDR3 has 15 amino acids. As DNA, the CDR3 is TGTGCCAGCAGCTTAACGGGGATGAACACCGGGGAGCTGTTTTTT. Translated, it gives CASSLTGMNTGELFF.

This clone was counted a single time. V usage is TRBV28 and J usage is TRBJ2-3, with D perhaps assigned TRBD1 or TRBD2 (5 bases each). From germline, CDR1 is MDHEN and CDR2 SYDVKM. This CDR3 is built from 14 residues. V was pared by 9 bases and J by 2 bases, with 15 bases between. The CDR3 coding sequence is TGTGCCAGTACCTCCCGGGGCCTCACAGATACGCAGTATTTT. It yields the protein CASTSRGLTDTQYF.

This clone is a singleton in its sample. The rearrangement links TRBV4-3 to TRBJ2-7; tentative D call: TRBD1 (6 bases). Trimming took 4 bases from V and 4 from J, leaving 11 bases between them. Germline V gene lookup returns CDR1 LGHNA and CDR2 YSLEER. The CDR3 spans 13 residues. The CDR3 DNA reads as TGCGCCAGCAGCCGGGACATCCGGTACGAGCAGTACTTC. Protein: CASSRDIRYEQYF.

The chain recombines TRBV9 with TRBJ2-1; no reliable D call. The CDR3 has 14 residues. Per germline, CDR1 SGDLS and CDR2 YYNGEE. V lost 0 bases, J lost 5 bases, and 9 bases lay in between. The CDR3 DNA is TGTGCCAGCAGCGTAGGCCCGAGTAACAATGAGCAGTTCTTC. Translated: CASSVGPSNNEQFF.

The CDR3 reads CACPGTGFPGELFF. The CDR3 nucleotides are TGTGCCTGCCCCGGGACAGGGTTTCCCGGGGAGCTGTTTTTT. This chain connects TRBV30 to TRBJ2-2; 9 bases align to TRBD1. Germline CDR1 GTSNPN, CDR2 SVGIG (reference sequence). The V gene end was trimmed by 6 bases and the J gene end by 6 bases; junction bases not matched to a gene: 8. The CDR3 totals 14 residues.

The chain carries TRBV6-6 and TRBJ2-7; tentatively, D is TRBD1 (6 bases). CDR1 and CDR2 (germline): MNHNY, SVGAGI (reference sequence). Trimming left V 5 bases short and J 0 bases short, with 14 bases between. The CDR3 extends over 15 amino acids. CDR3 DNA: TGTGCCAGCAGTCCCAGACAGGCCTTCTCCTACGAGCAGTACTTC. Encoded protein: CASSPRQAFSYEQYF.

The chain carries TRBV30 and TRBJ1-1, with 10 bases that match TRBD1. Germline trimming cut 2 bases from V and 10 bases from J; bases unmatched to any gene: 10. CDR3 length: 14 amino acids. Germline V CDR1 and CDR2: GTSNPN, SVGIG (reference sequence). This chain's CDR3 is CAWSITGTGVGAFF. The CDR3 region has the DNA TGTGCCTGGAGTATTACCGGGACAGGGGTGGGAGCTTTCTTT.

The chain combines TRBV5-1 with TRBJ1-4; D is uncertain. The germline V and J ends were trimmed by 4 bases and 0 bases, with 10 bases remaining between them. This CDR3 region has 15 residues. From germline, CDR1 is SGHRS and CDR2 YFSETQ. DNA for the CDR3: TGCGCCAGCAGCCCCCGCGGGGCAACTAATGAAAAACTGTTTTTT. Its protein is CASSPRGATNEKLFF.

The chain employs TRBV27 and TRBJ2-1, with 11 nucleotides matching TRBD2. V shed 3 bases and J 4 bases; nucleotides not matched to a gene: 8. The germline V gene encodes CDR1 MNHEY and CDR2 SMNVEV (reference sequence). The CDR3 sequence is 17 residues long. The CDR3 spells CASSLRVSGGVYNEQFF. The CDR3 DNA reads TGTGCCAGCAGTTTGAGAGTTAGCGGGGGGGTATACAATGAGCAGTTCTTC.

V usage is TRBV9 and J usage is TRBJ1-5, with D possibly being TRBD1 (5 bases). Trimming removed 4 bases from V and 1 base from J, with 12 bases in between. The CDR3 sequence is 15 residues long. Germline loops: CDR1 SGDLS, CDR2 YYNGEE. CDR3 in amino acids: CASSPGRTSNQPQHF. The DNA for the CDR3 is TGTGCCAGCAGCCCCGGGCGGACAAGCAATCAGCCCCAGCATTTT.

The rearrangement links TRBV4-3 to TRBJ1-4, with TRBD1 as a possible D gene (6 bases). Germline V CDR1 and CDR2: LGHNA, YSLEER. Trimming took off 3 bases at V and 7 bases at J, with 18 bases between the two ends. CDR3 length equals 16 residues. The CDR3 DNA sequence: TGCGCCAGCAGCCACATACTACAGGGCGGTCGTGAAAAACTGTTTTTT. This sequence encodes CASSHILQGGREKLFF.

The chain has TRBV5-1 and TRBJ2-1; 10 nucleotides align to TRBD1. V lost 2 bases and J lost 6; bases outside the gene matches: 5. Germline loops: CDR1 SGHRS, CDR2 YFSETQ. There are 15 residues in the CDR3. CDR3: CASSLTGTGVNEQFF. DNA of the CDR3: TGCGCCAGCAGCTTAACCGGGACAGGGGTCAATGAGCAGTTCTTC.

The chain has TRBV5-1 and TRBJ1-1; no firm D call. V was trimmed by 4 bases and J by 1 base, leaving 14 bases between them. The CDR3 sequence is 15 residues long. Germline CDR1 and CDR2: SGHRS and YFSETQ. CDR3 amino acids: CASSPGVNPNTEAFF. The CDR3 region has the DNA TGCGCCAGCAGCCCTGGGGTGAACCCGAACACTGAAGCTTTCTTT.